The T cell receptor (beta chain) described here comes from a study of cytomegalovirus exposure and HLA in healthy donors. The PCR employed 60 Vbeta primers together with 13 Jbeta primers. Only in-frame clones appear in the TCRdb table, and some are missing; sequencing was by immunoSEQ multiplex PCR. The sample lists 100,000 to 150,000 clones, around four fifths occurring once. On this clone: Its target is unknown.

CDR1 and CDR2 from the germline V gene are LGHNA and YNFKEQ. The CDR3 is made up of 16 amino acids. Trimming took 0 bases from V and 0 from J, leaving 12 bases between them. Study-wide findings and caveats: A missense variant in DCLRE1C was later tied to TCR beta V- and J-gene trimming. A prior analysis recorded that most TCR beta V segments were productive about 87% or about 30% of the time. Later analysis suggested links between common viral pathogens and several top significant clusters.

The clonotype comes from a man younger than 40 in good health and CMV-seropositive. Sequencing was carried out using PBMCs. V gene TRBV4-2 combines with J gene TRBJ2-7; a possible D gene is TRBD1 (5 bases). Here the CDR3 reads CASSQETDSSSYEQYF. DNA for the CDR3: TGTGCCAGCAGCCAAGAGACAGACAGCAGCTCCTACGAGCAGTACTTC.